This T cell receptor beta chain is from a study of T cell therapy after organ transplantation. Some clones are missing from TCRdb's copy, which holds only in-frame ones; the method was immunoSEQ multiplex PCR. The repertoire holds around 1,800 clones, with 89% as singletons. Indicated time point: 20-29 weeks after completion of therapy. V lost 1 base and J 9 bases, leaving 4 bases between the germline ends. Germline assignment: CDR1 SEHNR and CDR2 FQNEAQ (reference sequence). There are 11 residues in the CDR3. On this clone: What it binds is unknown.

V gene TRBV7-9 combines with J gene TRBJ2-1; D not certain. The source material was CD8+ T cells from blood, sampled after autologous CMV-specific T cell therapy. The source is a human patient who had received a solid organ transplant and had CMV disease. Among the T cells, some may be from the graft donor. CDR3 coding DNA: TGTGCCAGCAGCTTAGGGTTTGAGCAGTTCTTC. Translated: CASSLGFEQFF. The whole variable domain, filled in from reference TRBV7-9 and TRBJ2-1, reads DTGVSQNPRHKITKRGQNVTFRCDPISEHNRLYWYRQTLGQGPEFLTYFQNEAQLEKSRLLSDRFSAERPKGSFSTLEIQRTEQGDSAMYLCASSLGFEQFFGPGTRLTVL.